This TCR beta chain was captured by sequencing in a study of T cells in Graves' hyperthyroidism and ophthalmopathy (dated by TCRdb to between 2019 and 2020). At the level of the whole study: Peripheral blood was collected at initial diagnosis, before any treatment. The 90 to 100 discovery patients were randomly divided into training and test sets at a 7:3 ratio. After blood sampling, hyperthyroidism patients were treated with methimazole at a starting dose of 30 mg daily, and ophthalmopathy patients were treated with high-dose intravenous methylprednisolone. Whether ophthalmopathy could be predicted prospectively was tested in an independent validation cohort made up of about 18 hyperthyroidism patients plus 17 patients who later progressed to ophthalmopathy. Thyroid tissue and blood T-cell repertoires from six Graves' hyperthyroidism patients were also compared in the study. TCR V-J signatures able to tell the groups apart were searched for in a discovery cohort of 100 patients, of whom about 40 had Graves' ophthalmopathy and more than 55 had stable Graves' hyperthyroidism. According to the paper, TCR Vbeta CDR3 sequencing was carried out on approximately 140 peripheral blood samples, which came from fewer than 50 ophthalmopathy, 70 to 80 hyperthyroidism and roughly 17 progressor patients.

Amplification of TCR beta CDR3 regions was carried out from RNA transcripts. A first-round RT-PCR of the TCR CDR3 used the HTBI primer set with the Qiagen OneStep RT-PCR kit. The libraries were constructed in a second round of multiplex PCR and then size-selected and purified. Paired-end sequencing of the libraries was performed with 100 bp reads on an Illumina HiSeq2000. The authors processed their data as follows. SOAPnuke was used to process the raw data, with reads discarded if the reads contained adapters or uncalled bases, had a mean Phred below 15, or lacked an exact constant-primer or identifier match. COPE v1.2.5 was used to merge the high-quality paired reads, and each unique nucleotide sequence was defined as a clonotype. MiTCR v1.1 was used to align the clonotypes against IMGT TRBV, TRBD and TRBJ reference segments. Only V-J combinations with frequency above 0.0001, covering 99% to 99.2% of repertoires, were analysed. A TCS score was defined as the ratio between F50 (clonal expansion) and ExV (chaos), using BLOSUM62-based TCRdist between CDR3 peptides within each V-J. Welch's t-statistics and random forest reduced 450 to 600 V-J features to roughly 13, which were used in a naive Bayes classifier (R e1071). Using fastp trimming at Q25 and MiXCR clonotype assembly, TCRdb reanalyzed the public sequencing data and kept in-frame beta chains. Records with the same CDR3 protein are collapsed into one entry carrying the most frequent genes and DNA. V and J calls and clone size were set by TCRdb, not the authors. Within this sample are roughly 500,000 distinct CDR3 sequences, with about 15% of them counted one time only. The ten top clones hold around 5.4% of the sample.

This clonotype was seen repeatedly, ten times or more. What antigen it recognizes has not been identified. Base qualities are missing; no much larger clone stands one base away. Hyperthyroidism patients were newly diagnosed, had a disease duration of under 2 months, and were aged 18 to 65 years. Exclusion was applied to patients with uncontrolled infections, other autoimmune diseases, pregnancy or lactation. Clinical symptoms, serum thyroxine and TRAb, thyroid ultrasound, and orbital computed tomography formed the basis for the diagnoses. For progressor patients, blood was drawn at the first diagnosis of hyperthyroidism, before any ophthalmopathy symptoms had appeared. PBMCs were isolated from approximately 10 ml of fresh peripheral blood by Ficoll-Paque density gradient centrifugation. Progressor patients were initially diagnosed with Graves' hyperthyroidism and developed ophthalmopathy during follow-up. Total RNA was extracted using Trizol reagent, and RNA quality was assessed on an Agilent 2100 Bioanalyzer.

Study-level results and caveats: No statistical method was used to set the sample size in advance, and investigators knew the group allocation. Most expanded thyroid clonotypes (frequency above 0.001) were also detected in blood, suggesting blood repertoires may reflect thyroid immune responses. In validation, progression to ophthalmopathy was predicted by the model with about 70% sensitivity and 72% to 85% specificity, a median of around 5.9 months before onset. In cross-validation, a model built on a 13 V-J signature told ophthalmopathy apart from stable hyperthyroidism with less than 90% sensitivity and approximately 81% specificity, and in testing the same model reached 80%/75%.

The sequence derives from a woman between 25 and 40 years old with Graves' hyperthyroidism that later progressed to Graves' ophthalmopathy. What was sequenced was blood.

The nucleotide sequence is TGTGCCAGCAGCCAGGCCCGGGACAGGGGGCTGGGTGAGCAGTTCTTC. It specifies CASSQARDRGLGEQFF. Recombination linked TRBV3-1 to TRBJ2-1; TRBD1 lines up with 12 middle nucleotides. The V end gives up 3 bases and the J end 9 bases, leaving 9 bases in the junction not matched to a gene. The germline V gene (reference sequence) specifies LGHDT as CDR1 and YNNKEL as CDR2. From the cysteine up to the phenylalanine, the CDR3 has a length of 16 residues. The read is trimmed to its CDR3 DNA, 48 bases read in frame from base 1.